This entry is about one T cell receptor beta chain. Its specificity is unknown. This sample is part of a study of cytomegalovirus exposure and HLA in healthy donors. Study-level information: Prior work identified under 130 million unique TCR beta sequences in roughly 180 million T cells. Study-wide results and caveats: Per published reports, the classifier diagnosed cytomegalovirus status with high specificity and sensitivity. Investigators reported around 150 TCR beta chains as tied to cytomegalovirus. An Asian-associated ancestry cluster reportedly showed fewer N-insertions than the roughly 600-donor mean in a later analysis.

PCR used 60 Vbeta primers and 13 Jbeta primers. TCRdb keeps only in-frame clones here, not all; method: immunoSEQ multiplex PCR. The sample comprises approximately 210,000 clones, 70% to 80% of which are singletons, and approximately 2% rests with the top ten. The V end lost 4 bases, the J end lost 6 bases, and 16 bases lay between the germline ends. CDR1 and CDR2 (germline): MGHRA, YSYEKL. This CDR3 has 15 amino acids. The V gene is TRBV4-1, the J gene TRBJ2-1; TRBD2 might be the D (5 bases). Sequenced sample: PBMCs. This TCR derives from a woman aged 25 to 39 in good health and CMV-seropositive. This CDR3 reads CASSLSAGQINEQFF. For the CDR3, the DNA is TGCGCCAGCAGCCTGTCTGCGGGCCAAATCAATGAGCAGTTCTTC.